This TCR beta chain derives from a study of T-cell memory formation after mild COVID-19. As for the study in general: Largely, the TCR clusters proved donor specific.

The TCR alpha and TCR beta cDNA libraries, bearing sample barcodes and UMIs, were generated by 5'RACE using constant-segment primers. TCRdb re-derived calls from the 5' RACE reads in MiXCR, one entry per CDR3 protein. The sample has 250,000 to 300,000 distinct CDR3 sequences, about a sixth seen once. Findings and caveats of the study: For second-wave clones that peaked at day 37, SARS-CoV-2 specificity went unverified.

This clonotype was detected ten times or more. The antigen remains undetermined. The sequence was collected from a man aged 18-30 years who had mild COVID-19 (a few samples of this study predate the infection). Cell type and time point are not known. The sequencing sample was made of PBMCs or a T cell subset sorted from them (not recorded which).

The CDR3 sequence: CASSRTGDEQYF. In nucleotides, the CDR3 is TGTGCCAGCAGCCGGACAGGGGACGAGCAGTACTTC. The chain joins TRBV7-9 to TRBJ2-7; 9 nucleotides match TRBD1. V was pared by 5 bases and J by 5 bases, with 1 base of the junction left unmatched. Germline V gene sequence: CDR1 SEHNR, CDR2 FQNEAQ (reference sequence). CDR3 length: 12 amino acids. The full variable domain, completed using reference TRBV7-9 and TRBJ2-7, is DTGVSQNPRHKITKRGQNVTFRCDPISEHNRLYWYRQTLGQGPEFLTYFQNEAQLEKSRLLSDRFSAERPKGSFSTLEIQRTEQGDSAMYLCASSRTGDEQYFGPGTRLTVT.